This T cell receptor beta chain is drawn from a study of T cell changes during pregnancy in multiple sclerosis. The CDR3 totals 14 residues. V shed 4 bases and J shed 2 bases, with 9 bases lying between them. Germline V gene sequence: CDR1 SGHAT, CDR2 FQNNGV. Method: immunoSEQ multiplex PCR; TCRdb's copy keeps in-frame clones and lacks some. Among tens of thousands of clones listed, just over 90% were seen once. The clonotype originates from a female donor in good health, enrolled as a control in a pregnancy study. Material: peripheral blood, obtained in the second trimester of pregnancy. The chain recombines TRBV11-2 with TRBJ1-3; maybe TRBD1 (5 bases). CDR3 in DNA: TGTGCCAGCAGCTCCGGAGGGGCTGGAAACACCATATATTTT. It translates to CASSSGGAGNTIYF.